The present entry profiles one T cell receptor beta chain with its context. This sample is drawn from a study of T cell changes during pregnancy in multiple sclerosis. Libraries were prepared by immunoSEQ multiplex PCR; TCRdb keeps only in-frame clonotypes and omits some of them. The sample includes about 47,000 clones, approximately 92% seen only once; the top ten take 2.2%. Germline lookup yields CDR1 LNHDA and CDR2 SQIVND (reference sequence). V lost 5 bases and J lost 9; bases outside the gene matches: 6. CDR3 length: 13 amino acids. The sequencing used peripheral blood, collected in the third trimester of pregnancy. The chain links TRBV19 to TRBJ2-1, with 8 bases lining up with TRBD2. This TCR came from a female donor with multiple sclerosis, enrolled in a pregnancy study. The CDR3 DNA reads TGTGCCAGTAGTCGGTCGGGAGGGGGTGAGCAGTTCTTC. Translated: CASSRSGGGEQFF.